This TCR beta chain was sequenced in a study of blood T cell repertoires in COVID-19. About the study: Collection of acute and convalescent COVID-19 samples took place in the United States, Italy and Spain. T cells, B-cell-depleted T cells, or PBMCs supplied cDNA or gDNA.

V shed 0 bases and J shed 4 bases, with 8 bases lying between them. CDR1 is SGDLS, CDR2 YYNGEE, per germline. The CDR3 loop spans 14 amino acids. In the authors' methods: Cell counts per sample came from amplifying reference gene primers. Using immunoSEQ multiplex PCR, the repertoire was profiled, and TCRdb retains in-frame clones only, with some absent. V and J calls and clone size come straight from that table; D and trimming were deduced from the DNA. This sample has some 260,000 clones; over 65% occur once, and the top ten carry about 3.5%. The material sequenced was peripheral blood. V gene TRBV9 combines with J gene TRBJ1-3; D may be TRBD1 (5 bases). This TCR was recovered from an elderly woman with acute or convalescent COVID-19. The CDR3 reads CASSVGGGGNTIYF. The CDR3 DNA reads TGTGCCAGCAGCGTAGGTGGGGGGGGAAACACCATATATTTT.